These 29 T cell receptor beta chains came from one sample sequenced in a study of blood T cells in healthy people across ages. A second PCR of 7 to 11 cycles used a sample-barcoded 5' primer and a J-beta primer mix. Using its own MiXCR run on the 5' RACE reads, TCRdb lists one record per CDR3 protein. Altogether about 1.6 million distinct CDR3 sequences are present, 30% to 40% being singletons, with the ten largest covering about 11%. Sequencing was done on a sample of blood. The receptors derive from a woman aged 30 to 39 in good health.

There are many counts of this clonotype. The rearrangement uses TRBV20-1 and TRBJ2-7, with TRBD2 identical over 10 bases. The trim removed 3 bases at V and 4 bases at J, leaving 12 bases unmatched. Germline V gene data show CDR1 as DFQATT and CDR2 as SNEGSKA (reference sequence). CDR3 length: 16 amino acids. CDR3 in DNA: TGCAGTGCTAGGTTACCGGCTAGCGGGAGACTTTACGAGCAGTACTTC. Its translation: CSARLPASGRLYEQYF.

Notes on this clonotype: A much larger clone differs from this one at a single base, so this may be a read error. The chain links TRBV29-1 to TRBJ2-5; TRBD2 is a possible D gene (6 bases). The germline V and J ends were trimmed by 6 bases and 11 bases, with 28 bases remaining between them. The CDR3 covers 15 residues. Per the germline V gene, CDR1 is SQVTM and CDR2 is ANQGSEA. Written as DNA, the CDR3 is TGCAGCGTCAAAGGAGGGCCGCTCAACGGCAATGAGCAGTACTTC. Translation: CSVKGGPLNGNEQYF. Filled out from reference TRBV29-1 and TRBJ2-5, the complete variable domain reads SAVISQKPSRDICQRGTSLTIQCQVDSQVTMMFWYRQQPGQSLTLIATANQGSEATYESGFVIDKFPISRPNLTFSTLTVSNMSPEDSSIYLCSVKGGPLNGNEQYFGPGTRLLVL.

CDR3 residues: CASTRARWSDTQYF. CDR3 DNA: TGTGCCAGCACCCGGGCCCGGTGGTCAGATACGCAGTATTTT. The gene calls are TRBV12-3 or TRBV12-4 and TRBJ2-3; no firm D call. CDR3 size: 14 residues. V lost 7 bases to trimming and J lost 4 bases, with 15 bases between them.

The chain joins TRBV20-1 to TRBJ1-5; a possible D gene is TRBD1 (5 bases). The ends were cut back, 4 bases at V and 3 bases at J, with 22 bases in the middle. The V gene's germline CDR1 is DFQATT and CDR2 SNEGSKA (reference sequence). The CDR3 runs 17 residues. The CDR3 loop reads CSATSGRVEYYNQPQHF. CDR3 bases: TGCAGTGCTACATCTGGCAGGGTGGAGTATTACAATCAGCCCCAGCATTTT.

The V and J genes are TRBV11-2 and TRBJ2-3, with TRBD2 identical over 10 bases. The CDR3 extends over 16 amino acids. Trimming removed 5 bases from V and 4 bases from J; junction bases left unmatched: 9. In germline, CDR1 is SGHAT, CDR2 FQNNGV. CDR3 in DNA: TGTGCCAGCAGCCTCGGGGTAGCGGGAGGAGCAGATACGCAGTATTTT. As protein: CASSLGVAGGADTQYF.

This rearrangement joins TRBV20-1 to TRBJ1-4; D unresolved. CDR3 length equals 15 residues. CDR1 and CDR2 (germline): DFQATT, SNEGSKA (reference sequence). Trimming pared 0 bases from V and 8 bases from J, leaving 16 bases between. CDR3 coding DNA: TGCAGTGCTAGAGATCCGGGAACCAAAAGAGAAAAACTGTTTTTT. It specifies CSARDPGTKREKLFF.

This clonotype was seen a handful of times. This chain joins TRBV12-3 or TRBV12-4 and TRBJ1-5, with D tentatively TRBD1 (5 bases). The CDR3 has 19 amino acids. Between the trimmed V and J ends, which lost 3 bases and 0 bases, there was a span of 21 bases. CDR3: CASSLGIGRMGTSNQPQHF. In nucleotides, the CDR3 is TGTGCCAGCAGTTTGGGGATTGGTCGAATGGGGACTAGCAATCAGCCCCAGCATTTT.

This clonotype has more than one count but fewer than ten. The genes are TRBV20-1 and TRBJ1-6; D call uncertain. The germline gives CDR1 DFQATT, CDR2 SNEGSKA (reference sequence). V shed 1 base and J shed 11 bases, with 18 bases lying between them. CDR3 length: 15 amino acids. The DNA of the CDR3 is TGCAGTGCTAGAGGTCACCGAACATTCAGGACACCCCTCCACTTT. As protein: CSARGHRTFRTPLHF.

This clonotype appeared a few times. V usage is TRBV12-3 or TRBV12-4 and J usage is TRBJ2-3; 9 nucleotides line up with TRBD2. The CDR3 has 18 amino acids. The V segment lost 2 bases and the J segment 10 bases; nucleotides outside the gene matches: 19. CDR3 region: CASSLRPSGEAESYPQYF. CDR3 DNA: TGTGCCAGCAGTTTAAGGCCTAGCGGGGAAGCCGAGTCGTATCCGCAGTATTTT.

The chain uses TRBV7-9 and TRBJ1-1; the match to TRBD1 covers 7 bases. Losses at the gene ends were 5 bases for V and 9 bases for J; bases not matched to a gene: 6. The CDR3 is 12 amino acids. The germline gives CDR1 SEHNR, CDR2 FQNEAQ (reference sequence). CDR3 DNA: TGTGCCAGCAGCGGCCGGGACAGAAAAGCTTTCTTT. As protein: CASSGRDRKAFF.

The rearrangement uses TRBV27 and TRBJ2-3, with D perhaps matching TRBD1 or TRBD2 (5 bases each). The CDR3 is 15 amino acids. Germline CDR1 MNHEY, CDR2 SMNVEV (reference sequence). V gave up 7 bases and J gave up 0 bases, with 14 bases separating them. CDR3 sequence: CASNARGTSTDTQYF. The CDR3 DNA sequence: TGTGCCAGCAACGCGAGGGGTACTAGCACAGATACGCAGTATTTT.

J is TRBJ1-2 and V is TRBV20-1; maybe TRBD1 (6 bases). The length of the CDR3 is 14 residues. Germline loops: CDR1 DFQATT, CDR2 SNEGSKA (reference sequence). V was clipped by 8 bases and J by 5 bases, with 21 bases between them. The CDR3 is CSSGQFGSRYGYTF. In nucleotides, the CDR3 is TGCAGTTCCGGACAGTTCGGATCCCGTTATGGCTACACCTTC.

Comment on this clonotype: This may be a read error, as it is one base from a much larger clone. The chain has TRBV20-1 and TRBJ1-2, with D unresolved. Germline V gene sequence: CDR1 DFQATT, CDR2 SNEGSKA (reference sequence). The CDR3 is made up of 9 amino acids. The chain's CDR3 is CSASLGHTF. The DNA of the CDR3 is TGCAGTGCTAGTCTTGGCCACACCTTC.

The V call is TRBV20-1, the J call TRBJ2-3, with D possibly TRBD2 on 7 matching bases. Germline values: CDR1 DFQATT, CDR2 SNEGSKA (reference sequence). This CDR3 contains 15 residues. Trimming stripped 6 bases from V and 3 bases from J, with 19 bases between. CDR3 loop: CSAGMGGGSTDTQYF. CDR3 nucleotides: TGCAGTGCCGGAATGGGGGGCGGGAGTACAGATACGCAGTATTTT.

V is TRBV5-1 and J is TRBJ2-7; 10 bases map to TRBD2. V shed 4 bases, J shed 5 bases, and the junction held 6 bases outside the gene matches. CDR1 is SGHRS, CDR2 YFSETQ, per germline. The CDR3 sequence is 14 residues long. For the CDR3, the DNA is TGCGCCAGCAGCGAACGGACTAGCGGAGACGAGCAGTACTTC. It codes for CASSERTSGDEQYF.

The CDR3 nucleotides read TGCAGTGCTAGAGATCCTCAGAGTCCCTATGGCTACACCTTC. Its translation is CSARDPQSPYGYTF. The chain recombines TRBV20-1 with TRBJ1-2; no definite D call. The germline V gene encodes CDR1 DFQATT and CDR2 SNEGSKA (reference sequence). This CDR3 comprises 14 residues. Trimming shortened V by 0 bases and J by 4 bases, and 12 bases separated the two germline ends.

Ten or more counts support this clonotype. The V call is TRBV7-8, the J call TRBJ2-1; TRBD1 or TRBD2 may be the D gene (5 bases each). CDR1 is SGHVS and CDR2 is FQNEAQ in the germline V gene. Trimming shortened V by 10 bases and J by 14 bases, and 18 bases separated the two germline ends. The CDR3 has 11 residues. The CDR3 protein is CATTSGRDEFF. For the CDR3, the DNA is TGTGCCACCACTTCGGGCAGGGACGAGTTCTTC.

In the case of this clonotype: One junction end disagrees with the germline gene, perhaps due to a read error. The chain couples TRBV3-1 to TRBJ1-2; D ambiguous. This CDR3 region has 16 residues. Germline-derived CDR1 and CDR2 are LGHDT and YNNKEL (reference sequence). Here the CDR3 reads CASSQKRLPGSYGYTF. Written as DNA, the CDR3 is TGTGCCAGCAGCCAGAAAAGGCTTCCGGGAAGCTATGGTTACACCTTC. The variable domain in full, with the rest retrieved from reference TRBV3-1 and TRBJ1-2, is DTAVSQTPKYLVTQMGNDKSIKCEQNLGHDTMYWYKQDSKKFLKIMFSYNNKELIINETVPNRFSPKSPDKAHLNLHINSLELGDSAVYFCASSQKRLPGSYGYTFGSGTRLTVV.

This sequence joins TRBV30 and TRBJ2-1; unclear D gene. CDR3 length: 12 residues. Trimming shortened V by 1 base and J by 6 bases, and 7 bases separated the two germline ends. The germline V gene has CDR1 GTSNPN and CDR2 SVGIG (reference sequence). The CDR3 coding sequence is TGTGCCTGGAGTGCAAGCTCCAATGAGCAGTTCTTC. Translated, it gives CAWSASSNEQFF.

Regarding this clonotype: A much larger clone is a single base away; this may be a read error. The gene calls are TRBV7-9 and TRBJ2-7; D uncertain. Trimming stripped 4 bases from V and 7 bases from J, with 11 bases between. Germline V gene lookup returns CDR1 SEHNR and CDR2 FQNEAQ (reference sequence). This CDR3 has 12 amino acids. As DNA, the CDR3 is TGTGCCAGCAGCTCATTTGGTGATGAGCAGTACTTC. Translating it yields CASSSFGDEQYF.

A remark on this clonotype: One base away lies a much larger clone, so this may be a sequencing read error. The rearrangement uses TRBV4-1 and TRBJ2-1, with a tentative D call TRBD2 (6 bases). The CDR3 length is 14 residues. In germline, CDR1 is MGHRA, CDR2 YSYEKL. CDR3 sequence reads: CACSQDLGEDEQFF. CDR3 bases: TGCGCCTGCAGCCAAGATTTGGGGGAGGATGAGCAGTTCTTC.

V usage is TRBV6-1 and J usage is TRBJ1-2; D unresolved. The germline CDR1 and CDR2 sequences are MNHNS and SASEGT. Deletions cut 3 bases from V and 4 bases from J, with 12 bases between. The CDR3 length is 14 residues. As DNA, the CDR3 is TGTGCCAGCAGTGAGGTTGGACCGATCTATGGCTACACCTTC. Translated, it gives CASSEVGPIYGYTF.

The chain joins TRBV27 to TRBJ2-1; tentatively, D is TRBD2 (6 bases). The CDR3 has 15 residues. Germline V CDR1 and CDR2: MNHEY, SMNVEV (reference sequence). The ends were cut back, 2 bases at V and 4 bases at J, with 12 bases in the middle. CDR3 sequence (DNA): TGTGCCAGCAGTTTAGAGCGGGTGGTGTACAATGAGCAGTTCTTC. Protein sequence: CASSLERVVYNEQFF.

A few counts support this clonotype. The chain employs TRBV3-1 and TRBJ2-5; 14 positions match TRBD2. After removal of 0 bases from V and 7 bases from J, the junction contained 4 bases not matched to a gene. The CDR3 extends over 16 amino acids. CDR1 and CDR2 from the germline V gene are LGHDT and YNNKEL (reference sequence). The CDR3 loop is CASSQDGTSGGGTQYF. The CDR3 DNA reads TGTGCCAGCAGCCAAGACGGGACTAGCGGGGGCGGGACCCAGTACTTC.

As to this clonotype: This CDR3 fails to terminate in the conserved phenylalanine or tryptophan, so it likely reflects a read error. The chain is built from TRBV9 and TRBJ2-7; 10 positions match TRBD1. The CDR3 spans 14 residues. V lost 0 bases and J lost 6; bases outside the gene matches: 3. Germline CDR1 and CDR2: SGDLS and YYNGEE. The DNA of the CDR3 is TGTGCCAGCAGCGTAGAGACAGGGGGCGGCGAGCAGTACTTA. Translation: CASSVETGGGEQYL.

This clonotype came up a few times. V is TRBV25-1 and J is TRBJ1-1; perhaps TRBD1 as D (5 bases). V lost 7 bases and J lost 5, with 14 bases in between. The CDR3 is 13 residues long. From germline, CDR1 is MGHDK and CDR2 SYGVNS. The CDR3 DNA sequence: TGTGCCAGCACCGACGGTTGGGGGACTGAAGCTTTCTTT. It is translated as CASTDGWGTEAFF.

This clonotype was seen a handful of times. V usage is TRBV9 and J usage is TRBJ2-1; D is possibly TRBD1 (5 bases). Trimming removed 0 bases from V and 2 bases from J, with 15 bases in between. There are 17 residues in the CDR3. CDR1 is SGDLS, CDR2 YYNGEE, per germline. The CDR3 spells CASSVVGAHLPYNEQFF. CDR3 in DNA: TGTGCCAGCAGCGTAGTAGGGGCACATCTCCCCTACAATGAGCAGTTCTTC.

The V and J genes are TRBV6-6 and TRBJ1-1; no clear D. Between the trimmed V and J ends, which lost 7 bases and 6 bases, there was a span of 21 bases. Germline CDR1 and CDR2: MNHNY and SVGAGI (reference sequence). The CDR3 sequence is 15 residues long. CDR3 nucleotide sequence: TGTGCCAGCACTGACCTGAACCCTAAGGCATCTGAAGCTTTCTTT. It specifies CASTDLNPKASEAFF.

J is TRBJ1-1 and V is TRBV20-1; possible D gene TRBD1, 6 bases. V lost 1 base to trimming and J lost 0 bases, with 9 bases between them. This CDR3 has 14 residues. Germline V gene sequence: CDR1 DFQATT, CDR2 SNEGSKA (reference sequence). The CDR3 DNA sequence: TGCAGTGCTAGAGTCGGGACATTGAACACTGAAGCTTTCTTT. It codes for CSARVGTLNTEAFF.